This entry lists 11 T cell receptor beta chains sequenced from one sample in a study of tumor and adjacent non-tumor tissue in lung cancer. Three rounds of nested PCR, following a modified ARM-PCR protocol, produced the TCRbeta library. TCRdb reanalysed the multiplex PCR reads using MiXCR and keeps one entry per CDR3 protein. The sample contains some 99,000 distinct CDR3 sequences, more than 60% of which appear only once. No cell sorting was done before RNA was extracted from the tissue. The sequenced material came from lung tumor tissue. All receptors come from an older woman with non-small cell lung cancer.

Concerning this clonotype itself: Since a much larger clone is just one base distant, this may be a read error. The rearrangement joins TRBV29-1 to TRBJ2-7; TRBD1 is a possible D gene (6 bases). CDR3 length: 12 residues. Trimming shortened V by 6 bases and J by 6 bases, and 15 bases separated the two germline ends. Germline values: CDR1 SQVTM, CDR2 ANQGSEA. This chain's CDR3 is CSVRAGDREQYF. Here the CDR3 DNA reads TGCAGCGTCCGGGCAGGGGATCGCGAGCAGTACTTC.

Notes on this clonotype: A read error is possible here, since a much larger clone lies one base away. V is TRBV5-1 and J is TRBJ2-3; D could derive from TRBD1 or TRBD2 (6 bases each). This CDR3 has 13 amino acids. Germline CDR1 and CDR2: SGHRS and YFSETQ. As DNA, the CDR3 is TGCGCCAGCAGCCCGGGGGACACAGATACGCGGTATTTT. This encodes CASSPGDTDTRYF.

This clonotype was seen a single time. One end of the junction fails to match germline, which may point to a read error. This chain uses TRBV6-2 or TRBV6-3 with TRBJ1-5; D gene unclear. Germline V gene lookup returns CDR1 MNHEY and CDR2 SVGEGT. This CDR3 spans 14 amino acids. The CDR3 is CASSFGHTDQPHHF. The CDR3 coding sequence is TGTGCCAGCAGTTTCGGGCACACCGATCAGCCCCATCATTTT.

This clonotype appeared many times. Written as DNA, the CDR3 is TGCAGCCTCGGAGACTCCCGCACAGATACGCAGTATTTT. This codes for CSLGDSRTDTQYF. The chain uses TRBV20-1 and TRBJ2-3; D gene uncertain. Germline CDR1 DFQATT, CDR2 SNEGSKA (reference sequence). The CDR3 is made up of 13 amino acids.

Concerning this clonotype: Likely a read error: the CDR3 ends without its conserved phenylalanine or tryptophan. This chain uses TRBV4-3 with TRBJ1-5, with D maybe TRBD1 (6 bases). The CDR3 is made up of 13 amino acids. The V end was cut by 6 bases, the J end by 5 bases, with 11 bases between. Per the germline V gene, CDR1 is LGHNA and CDR2 is YSLEER. The CDR3 loop is CASSQRQDQPQHL. The DNA for the CDR3 is TGCGCCAGCAGTCAACGACAGGATCAGCCCCAGCATTTA.

In this sample, this clonotype turned up many times. Here the CDR3 DNA reads TGTGCCAGCAGCCCTGGGACAGGGATTGGAAACATTCAGTACTTC. Its translation: CASSPGTGIGNIQYF. The chain is built from TRBV13 and TRBJ2-4; 9 bases align to TRBD1. After removal of 5 bases from V and 6 bases from J, the junction contained 8 bases not matched to a gene. This CDR3 has 15 residues. CDR1 is PRHDT and CDR2 is FYEKMQ in the germline V gene (reference sequence).

Worth noting for this clonotype: At one end, the junction sequence differs from germline, possibly due to a read error. The chain has TRBV25-1 and TRBJ1-5, with TRBD1 matching 7 bases. Germline CDR1 and CDR2: MGHDK and SYGVNS. This CDR3 spans 12 amino acids. The CDR3, as DNA: TGTGCCAGCAGCACAGGGGCCCGACCCCAGCATTTC. Encoded protein: CASSTGARPQHF.

The table lists this clonotype with a few counts. V usage is TRBV5-5 and J usage is TRBJ1-4; the D is unclear. Trimming shortened V by 4 bases and J by 3 bases, and 16 bases separated the two germline ends. This CDR3 contains 16 residues. CDR1 SGHKS and CDR2 YYEKEE come from the germline V gene (reference sequence). The CDR3 bases are TGTGCCAGCAGCCAGAGTATGGGGTCGGCTAATGAAAAACTGTTTTTT. Amino acid sequence: CASSQSMGSANEKLFF.

To note about this clonotype: An end of the junction does not agree with germline; a read error may underlie this. The genes are TRBV11-2 and TRBJ1-6; D call uncertain. There are 14 residues in the CDR3. Looked up from germline, CDR1 is SGHAT and CDR2 is FQNNGV. CDR3 in amino acids: CASSLEVCNSSLHF. CDR3 in DNA: TGTGCCAGCAGCTTAGAAGTATGTAATTCATCCCTCCACTTT.

About this clonotype: The junction and the germline gene differ at one end; a read error may be behind it. The rearrangement joins TRBV11-2 to TRBJ2-7, with D perhaps matching TRBD1 or TRBD2 (5 bases each). CDR1 and CDR2 (germline): SGHAT, FQNNGV. This CDR3 contains 12 residues. CDR3 sequence: CTSLGEKEPQYF. The CDR3 bases are TGTACCAGCTTAGGGGAGAAAGAGCCGCAGTACTTC.

As regards this clonotype: A junction boundary mismatches the germline segment, possibly from a read error. The genes are TRBV4-3 and TRBJ2-2, with D possibly TRBD2 on 5 matching bases. The CDR3 is 13 amino acids. Germline V gene data show CDR1 as LGHNA and CDR2 as YSLEER. CDR3: CPSSHRGTGELFF. For the CDR3, the DNA is TGCCCCAGCAGCCATCGAGGGACCGGGGAGCTGTTTTTT.